The clone carrying this T cell receptor beta chain was detected many times. Its target is unknown. This specimen comes from a study of blood T cells in healthy people across ages. Study as a whole: Using template switching, researchers captured about one barcoded beta molecule for each two T cells. Points from the study as a whole: Age brought a roughly linear fall in TCR beta diversity measured per million T cells. Diversity was higher, and naive CD4+ cells more numerous, in long-lived donors than in aged donors.

The use of a sample-barcoded 5' primer and a J-beta primer mix characterized a second PCR of about 7 to 12 cycles. Using its own MiXCR run on the 5' RACE reads, TCRdb lists one record per CDR3 protein. The sample yields about 580,000 distinct CDR3 sequences, 45% to 55% seen once. The extraction recovered at least 5 micrograms of total RNA per sample. V shed 0 bases, J shed 7 bases, and the junction held 0 bases outside the gene matches. The CDR3 runs 13 residues. CDR1 and CDR2 (germline): MNHEY, SVGAGI. Sequenced material: blood. The origin of this receptor is a man older than 75 in good health. The chain combines TRBV6-5 with TRBJ2-1; 7 bases are a match to TRBD2. This CDR3 is CASSYSRGNEQFF. The DNA for the CDR3 is TGTGCCAGCAGTTACTCGCGGGGGAATGAGCAGTTCTTC.